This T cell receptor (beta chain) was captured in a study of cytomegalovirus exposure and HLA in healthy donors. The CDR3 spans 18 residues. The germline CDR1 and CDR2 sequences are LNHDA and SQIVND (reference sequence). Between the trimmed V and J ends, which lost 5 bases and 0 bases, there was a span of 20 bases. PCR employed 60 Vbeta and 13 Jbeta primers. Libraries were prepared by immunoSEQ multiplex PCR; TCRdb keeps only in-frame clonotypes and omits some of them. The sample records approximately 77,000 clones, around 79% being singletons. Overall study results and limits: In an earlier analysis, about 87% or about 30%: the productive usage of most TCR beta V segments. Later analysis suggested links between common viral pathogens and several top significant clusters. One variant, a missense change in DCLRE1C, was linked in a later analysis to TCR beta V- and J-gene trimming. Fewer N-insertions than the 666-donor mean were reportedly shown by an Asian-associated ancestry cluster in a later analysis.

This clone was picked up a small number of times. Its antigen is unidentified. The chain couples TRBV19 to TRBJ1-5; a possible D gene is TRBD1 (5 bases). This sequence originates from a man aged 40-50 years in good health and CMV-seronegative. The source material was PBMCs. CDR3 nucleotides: TGTGCCAGTAGTTCCTTCGCAGGGATGCAGGGTAGCAATCAGCCCCAGCATTTT. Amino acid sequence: CASSSFAGMQGSNQPQHF.